The 14 T cell receptor beta chains below come from one sample, sequenced in a study of CD8 T cells in Susac syndrome (dated by TCRdb to between 2017 and 2020). Library preparation used the immunoSEQ multiplex PCR assay. RNA was extracted with the RNeasy kit and about 0.5 to 1 ug was reverse transcribed using random hexamers. The public reads were run again by TCRdb, first through fastp at Q25 and then through MiXCR, and only productive beta chains were kept. A single entry per CDR3 protein holds the most common genes and DNA from its merged rows. The sample contains about 180,000 distinct CDR3 sequences, roughly 94% of them found a single time. The top ten clones comprise 0.085% to 0.1% of the sample. Sequenced sample: CD4+ T cells from PBMCs. These receptors originate from a human donor with Susac syndrome.

The chain employs TRBV5-4 and TRBJ1-2; the D gene is possibly TRBD1 (6 bases). Germline loops: CDR1 SGHNT, CDR2 YYREEE (reference sequence). The CDR3 extends over 16 amino acids. Trimming removed 4 bases at V and 6 bases at J, with 22 bases between. This chain's CDR3 is CASSTGTLRIEDGYTF. In nucleotides, the CDR3 is TGTGCCAGCAGCACAGGGACGCTCCGCATTGAAGATGGCTACACCTTC.

Comments on this clonotype: The junction departs from the called germline gene at one end, perhaps through a read error. The chain couples TRBV20-1 to TRBJ2-3; unclear D gene. This CDR3 is 10 amino acids long. CDR1 and CDR2 from the germline V gene are DFQATT and SNEGSKA (reference sequence). CDR3 nucleotide sequence: TGCAGTGCTATTCCCGACGTACGGGATTTT. This translates into CSAIPDVRDF.

The count of this clonotype is one. The V gene is TRBV20-1, the J gene TRBJ1-5; D is undetermined. The CDR3 has 15 residues. Germline-derived CDR1 and CDR2 are DFQATT and SNEGSKA (reference sequence). V was trimmed by 6 bases and J by 0 bases, leaving 15 bases between them. The CDR3 sequence is CSAGESIHSNQPQHF. The CDR3 nucleotides are TGCAGTGCGGGAGAGAGTATTCATAGCAATCAGCCCCAGCATTTT.

The chain links TRBV9 to TRBJ2-5; TRBD1 matches 8 bases. J was trimmed by 5 bases and V by 0 bases; bases with no gene match: 6. Germline V lookup: CDR1 SGDLS, CDR2 YYNGEE. The CDR3 covers 15 residues. CDR3 loop: CASSVAQDRAETQYF. The DNA for the CDR3 is TGTGCCAGCAGCGTAGCCCAGGACAGGGCGGAGACCCAGTACTTC. Full variable domain (rest looked up from reference TRBV9 and TRBJ2-5): DSGVTQTPKHLITATGQRVTLRCSPRSGDLSVYWYQQSLDQGLQFLIQYYNGEERAKGNILERFSAQQFPDLHSELNLSSLELGDSALYFCASSVAQDRAETQYFGPGTRLLVL.

This rearrangement joins TRBV23-1 to TRBJ2-1; TRBD1 matches 10 bases. TRBV23-1 is noted as an ORF with a role that remains uncertain. V was pared by 4 bases and J by 8 bases, with 8 bases of the junction left unmatched. This CDR3 has 15 residues. CDR3 nucleotide sequence: TGCGCCAGCAGTCTTTTTAGGGGGACAGGGGATGAGCAGTTCTTC. This translates into CASSLFRGTGDEQFF.

For the CDR3, the DNA is TGCAGTGCTAGCCTGAATTCAGCGGTGGTGAAACCCCTCCACTTT. Protein product: CSASLNSAVVKPLHF. The V and J genes are TRBV20-1 and TRBJ1-6; the D is unclear. Trimming pared 3 bases from V and 12 bases from J, leaving 21 bases between. Per the germline V gene, CDR1 is DFQATT and CDR2 is SNEGSKA (reference sequence). The CDR3 loop spans 15 amino acids.

V and J are TRBV9 and TRBJ2-2, with TRBD2 identical over 11 bases. J gave up 6 bases and V 4 bases, and 2 bases lay outside the gene matches. Germline values: CDR1 SGDLS, CDR2 YYNGEE. The CDR3 covers 14 residues. The CDR3 DNA sequence: TGTGCCAGCAGCATGGGACTAGCGGCCGGGGAGCTGTTTTTT. Protein: CASSMGLAAGELFF.

In nucleotides, the CDR3 is TGTGCCATCAGTGGGTGGGACAGCGGCCACGAGCAGTACTTC. Translating gives CAISGWDSGHEQYF. The chain has TRBV10-3 and TRBJ2-7; TRBD1 aligns across 7 bases. In germline, CDR1 is ENHRY, CDR2 SYGVKD. The ends lost 4 bases at V and 5 bases at J; junction bases unmatched: 8. The CDR3 loop spans 14 amino acids.

The V call is TRBV30, the J call TRBJ2-3; D gene ambiguous. Germline loops: CDR1 GTSNPN, CDR2 SVGIG (reference sequence). CDR3 size: 15 residues. V gave up 3 bases and J gave up 0 bases, with 13 bases separating them. The CDR3 reads CAWRVGQASTDTQYF. CDR3 DNA: TGTGCCTGGAGGGTAGGGCAGGCTAGCACAGATACGCAGTATTTT.

V and J are TRBV3-1 and TRBJ1-2; maybe TRBD1 (5 bases). The length of the CDR3 is 13 residues. V was clipped by 1 base and J by 4 bases, with 7 bases between them. Germline V gene sequence: CDR1 LGHDT, CDR2 YNNKEL (reference sequence). The CDR3 DNA reads TGTGCCAGCAGCCAAGGGACAAGCTATGGCTACACCTTC. This gives the protein CASSQGTSYGYTF. Based on the CDR3 plus reference TRBV3-1 and TRBJ1-2, the full variable domain is DTAVSQTPKYLVTQMGNDKSIKCEQNLGHDTMYWYKQDSKKFLKIMFSYNNKELIINETVPNRFSPKSPDKAHLNLHINSLELGDSAVYFCASSQGTSYGYTFGSGTRLTVV.

This clonotype has a single count. The chain recombines TRBV7-9 with TRBJ2-7; maybe TRBD1 (6 bases). This CDR3 has 16 residues. V was trimmed by 5 bases and J by 2 bases, leaving 19 bases between them. Germline CDR1 SEHNR, CDR2 FQNEAQ (reference sequence). The CDR3 DNA reads TGTGCCAGCAGCCGGTTCAGGGGCCCAAAGCCCTACGAGCAGTACTTC. This gives the protein CASSRFRGPKPYEQYF.

The rearrangement links TRBV12-3 or TRBV12-4 to TRBJ1-6; D remains ambiguous. Trimming removed 2 bases from V and 8 bases from J, with 7 bases in between. The CDR3 has 13 residues. The CDR3 DNA follows: TGTGCCAGCAGTTTATCGGATGATTCACCCCTCCACTTT. Translated, it gives CASSLSDDSPLHF.

This sequence joins TRBV20-1 and TRBJ1-1, with 9 bases that match TRBD1. The V segment lost 1 base and the J segment 6 bases; nucleotides outside the gene matches: 6. Germline V gene lookup returns CDR1 DFQATT and CDR2 SNEGSKA (reference sequence). The CDR3 loop spans 14 amino acids. The chain's CDR3 is CSARAYRGRAEAFF. The CDR3 DNA is TGCAGTGCTAGAGCCTACAGGGGGCGGGCTGAAGCTTTCTTT.

The rearrangement uses TRBV11-2 and TRBJ2-2; no definite D call. Per the germline V gene, CDR1 is SGHAT and CDR2 is FQNNGV. Between the trimmed V and J ends, which lost 2 bases and 7 bases, there was a span of 5 bases. The CDR3 has 12 residues. The CDR3 is CASSLWDGELFF. The CDR3 nucleotides read TGTGCCAGCAGCTTATGGGACGGGGAGCTGTTTTTT.